This T cell receptor (beta chain) was obtained from a study of cytomegalovirus exposure and HLA in healthy donors. Study-level points and caveats: Earlier findings revealed that most TCR beta V segments proved productive either about 87% or about 30% of the time.

With respect to this clone: The antigen remains unidentified.

PCR primers comprised 60 Vbeta and 13 Jbeta primers. Sequenced by immunoSEQ multiplex PCR; TCRdb stores in-frame clones only, minus some. The sample contains fewer than 110,000 clones, around 77% of which appear only once. Trimming shortened V by 10 bases and J by 2 bases, and 14 bases separated the two germline ends. This CDR3 is 13 amino acids long. The germline gives CDR1 MDHEN, CDR2 SYDVKM. The donors (healthy individuals) were bone marrow donors. In nominal health when sampled, donors likely had unrecorded immune exposures nonetheless. The sample taken for sequencing was PBMCs. The receptor's source is a man younger than 30 in good health and CMV-seronegative. The chain combines TRBV28 with TRBJ2-5, with D possibly being TRBD2 (6 bases). The CDR3 nucleotides are TGTGCCACCCTTACGGGAGTACAAGAGACCCAGTACTTC. This translates into CATLTGVQETQYF.